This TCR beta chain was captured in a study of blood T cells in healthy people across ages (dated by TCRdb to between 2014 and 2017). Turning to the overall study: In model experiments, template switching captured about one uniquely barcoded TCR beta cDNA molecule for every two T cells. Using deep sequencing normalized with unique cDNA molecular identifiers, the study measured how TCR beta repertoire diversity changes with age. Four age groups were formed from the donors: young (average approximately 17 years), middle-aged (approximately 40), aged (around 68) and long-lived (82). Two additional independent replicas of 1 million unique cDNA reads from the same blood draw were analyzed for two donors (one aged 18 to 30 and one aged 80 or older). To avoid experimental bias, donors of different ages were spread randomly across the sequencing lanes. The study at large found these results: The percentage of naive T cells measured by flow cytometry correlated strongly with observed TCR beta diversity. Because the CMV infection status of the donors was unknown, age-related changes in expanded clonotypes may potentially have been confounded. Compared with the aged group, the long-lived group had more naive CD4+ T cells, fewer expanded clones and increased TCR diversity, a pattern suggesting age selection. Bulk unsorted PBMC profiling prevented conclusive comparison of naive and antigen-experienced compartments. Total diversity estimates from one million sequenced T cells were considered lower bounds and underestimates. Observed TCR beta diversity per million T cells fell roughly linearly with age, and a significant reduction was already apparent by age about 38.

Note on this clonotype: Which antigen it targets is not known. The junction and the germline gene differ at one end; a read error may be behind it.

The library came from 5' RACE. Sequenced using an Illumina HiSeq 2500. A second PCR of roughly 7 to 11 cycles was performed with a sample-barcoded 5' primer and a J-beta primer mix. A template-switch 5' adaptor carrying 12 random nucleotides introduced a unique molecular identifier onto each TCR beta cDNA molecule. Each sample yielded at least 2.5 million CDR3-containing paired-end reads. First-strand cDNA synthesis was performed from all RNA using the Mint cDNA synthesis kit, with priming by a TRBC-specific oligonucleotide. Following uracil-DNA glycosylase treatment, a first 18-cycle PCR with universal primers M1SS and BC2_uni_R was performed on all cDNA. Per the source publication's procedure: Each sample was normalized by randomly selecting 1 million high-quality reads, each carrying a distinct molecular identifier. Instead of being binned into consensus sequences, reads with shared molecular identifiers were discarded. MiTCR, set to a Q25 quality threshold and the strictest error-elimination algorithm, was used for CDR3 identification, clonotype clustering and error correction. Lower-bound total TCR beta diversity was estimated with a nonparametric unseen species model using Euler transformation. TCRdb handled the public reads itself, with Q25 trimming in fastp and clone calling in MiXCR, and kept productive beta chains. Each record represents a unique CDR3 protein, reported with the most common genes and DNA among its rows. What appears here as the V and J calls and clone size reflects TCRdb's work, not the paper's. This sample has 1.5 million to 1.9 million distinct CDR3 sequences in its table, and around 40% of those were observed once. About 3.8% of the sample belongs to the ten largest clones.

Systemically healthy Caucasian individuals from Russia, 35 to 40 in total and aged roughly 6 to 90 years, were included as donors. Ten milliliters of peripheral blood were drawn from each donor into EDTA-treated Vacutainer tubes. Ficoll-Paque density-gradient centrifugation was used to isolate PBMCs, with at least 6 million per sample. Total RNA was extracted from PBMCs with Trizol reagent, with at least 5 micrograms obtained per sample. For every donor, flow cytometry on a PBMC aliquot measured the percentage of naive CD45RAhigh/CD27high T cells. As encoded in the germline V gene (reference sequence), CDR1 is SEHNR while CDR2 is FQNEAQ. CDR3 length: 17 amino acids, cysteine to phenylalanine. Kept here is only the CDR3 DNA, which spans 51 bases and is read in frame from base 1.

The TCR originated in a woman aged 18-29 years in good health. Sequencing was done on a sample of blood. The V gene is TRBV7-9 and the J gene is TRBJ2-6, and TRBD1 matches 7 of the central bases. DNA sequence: TGTGCCAGCAGCTCGGGACAGCAACCCTCTGGGACCAACGTCCTGACTTTC. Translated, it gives CASSSGQQPSGTNVLTF.